This entry features one TCR beta chain sequence. Investigators divided CD4+ cells into CD45RA+ naive and CD45RA-negative memory subsets. The data belong to a study of shared clonotypes between healthy human individuals. V gave up 7 bases and J gave up 6 bases, with 12 bases separating them. Germline V lookup: CDR1 MDHEN, CDR2 SYDVKM. The CDR3 totals 12 residues. The data were produced by immunoSEQ multiplex PCR, yet TCRdb's version contains in-frame clones alone and is incomplete. The sample lists some 1.5 million clones; 96% were seen once. This receptor was taken from a man aged 25-40 years in good health. This chain uses TRBV28 with TRBJ1-1; D remains ambiguous. The sequenced sample was naive CD4+ T cells sorted from blood. Subset reported: CD45RA+ positively selected. CDR3 amino acids: CASISGLPEAFF. In nucleotides, the CDR3 is TGTGCCAGCATATCAGGCTTACCTGAAGCTTTCTTT.